This T cell receptor (beta chain) was sequenced during a study of blood T cell repertoires in COVID-19. Overall study: Nucleic acid was either cDNA or gDNA, and it came from T cells, B-cell-depleted T cells, or PBMCs.

Data came from immunoSEQ multiplex PCR; TCRdb stores just in-frame clones and leaves some out. The table lists around 100,000 clones, approximately 80% of them singletons. CDR1 is SQVTM, CDR2 ANQGSEA, per germline. The CDR3 contains 13 residues. Trimming cost V 2 bases and J 3 bases, with 10 bases left between them. The chain combines TRBV29-1 with TRBJ2-5; D remains ambiguous. Sequenced material: peripheral blood. The receptor was isolated from a man in his 60s with active or convalescent COVID-19. The CDR3: CSVEIVAEETQYF. Here the CDR3 DNA reads TGCAGCGTTGAAATCGTTGCAGAAGAGACCCAGTACTTC.